A selection of T cell receptor beta chains follows, all from one sample in a study of cytomegalovirus exposure and HLA in healthy donors. The repertoire was sequenced with immunoSEQ multiplex PCR; TCRdb's copy has only in-frame clones and lacks some. The sample yields roughly 120,000 clones, roughly 9.9% seen once. Sequencing input: PBMCs. The source is a man younger than 45 in good health and CMV-seronegative. CDR3s include the opening cysteine and the closing phenylalanine or tryptophan. A D gene is named only where the DNA matches it firmly. Clone sizes are given selectively: once, few, many, or a class where the clone is expanded.

D: TRBD1
size: -
V: TRBV27
J: TRBJ1-6
DNA: TGTGCCAGCACCCATACCGGGACAGGGGGCAATTCACCCCTCCACTTT
CDR3: CASTHTGTGGNSPLHF

D: TRBD1
size: few
V: TRBV6-4
J: TRBJ1-2
DNA: TGTGCCAGCAGTGACTCCGGGACAGGGGATGGCTACACCTTC
CDR3: CASSDSGTGDGYTF

D: -
size: few
V: TRBV30
J: TRBJ2-7
DNA: TGTGCCTGGACCCCCAGGGGCTACCTCTCCTACGAGCAGTACTTC
CDR3: CAWTPRGYLSYEQYF

D: TRBD2
size: many
V: TRBV4-3
J: TRBJ2-1
DNA: TGCGCCAGCAGGGACTCCCGGGGGGTTAACAATGAGCAGTTCTTC
CDR3: CASRDSRGVNNEQFF

D: -
size: -
V: TRBV19
J: TRBJ2-1
DNA: TGTGCCAGTAGTATAGATCAGAATGAGCAGTTCTTC
CDR3: CASSIDQNEQFF

D: TRBD1
size: few
V: TRBV7-9
J: TRBJ1-2
DNA: TGTGCCAGCAGCTCCGGGGACAGCTATGGCTACACCTTC
CDR3: CASSSGDSYGYTF

D: -
size: -
V: TRBV19
J: TRBJ1-2
DNA: TGTGCCAGTACGGCAGGGCCTAACTATGGCTACACCTTC
CDR3: CASTAGPNYGYTF

D: -
size: few
V: TRBV7-2
J: TRBJ2-3
DNA: TGTGCCAGCAGCCTTAACAGGAACCAGATAACGCAGTATTTT
CDR3: CASSLNRNQITQYF

D: TRBD1
size: -
V: TRBV18
J: TRBJ1-1
DNA: TGTGCCAGCTCCCGGACAGGGGGCGATGAAGCTTTCTTT
CDR3: CASSRTGGDEAFF

D: -
size: -
V: TRBV7-9
J: TRBJ2-7
DNA: TGTGCCAGCACCTTGGGAGAGGGCAGTCGATACGAGCAGTACTTC
CDR3: CASTLGEGSRYEQYF

D: TRBD1
size: few
V: TRBV27
J: TRBJ1-5
DNA: TGTGCCAGCAGTTTATTTAGCAGGGGGCCAACACATAGCAATCAGCCCCAGCATTTT
CDR3: CASSLFSRGPTHSNQPQHF

D: -
size: -
V: TRBV4-1
J: TRBJ1-1
DNA: TGCGCCAGCAGCCAAGTTGAAAAAAAGCGGGGCGAAGCTTTCTTT
CDR3: CASSQVEKKRGEAFF

D: TRBD1
size: -
V: TRBV5-1
J: TRBJ1-1
DNA: TGCGCCAGCAGCTCGCGACAGGGCGCGTACACTGAAGCTTTCTTT
CDR3: CASSSRQGAYTEAFF

D: TRBD1
size: few
V: TRBV14
J: TRBJ1-4
DNA: TGTGCCAGCAGCCAAGCAGGGGGCTTGGAAAAACTGTTTTTT
CDR3: CASSQAGGLEKLFF

D: TRBD2
size: -
V: TRBV5-4
J: TRBJ2-7
DNA: TGTGCCAGCAGCCCGATAGCGGGGGGGGTCCACGAGCAGTACTTC
CDR3: CASSPIAGGVHEQYF

D: TRBD1
size: -
V: TRBV5-6
J: TRBJ2-2
DNA: TGTGCCAGCAGCTCCGGACAGGGGAGGACCGGGGAGCTGTTTTTT
CDR3: CASSSGQGRTGELFF

D: -
size: few
V: TRBV5-1
J: TRBJ1-1
DNA: TGCGCCAGCAGCTTTCAGGAGAACACTGAAGCTTTCTTT
CDR3: CASSFQENTEAFF

D: TRBD1
size: -
V: TRBV27
J: TRBJ2-7
DNA: TGTGCCAGCAGGGGACAGGGAAGGCCCTACGAGCAGTACTTC
CDR3: CASRGQGRPYEQYF

D: TRBD1
size: few
V: TRBV6-5
J: TRBJ2-7
DNA: TGTGCCAGCAGTTCTGGGACAGGGGTCTCCTACGAGCAGTACTTC
CDR3: CASSSGTGVSYEQYF

D: -
size: -
V: TRBV11-2
J: TRBJ2-7
DNA: TGTGCCAGCAGCTTAGCGTCCGGGGGATACGAGCAGTACTTC
CDR3: CASSLASGGYEQYF

D: TRBD1
size: few
V: TRBV9
J: TRBJ1-6
DNA: TGTGCCAGCAGCCCGAGGACAGGCGGAAATTCACCCCTCCACTTT
CDR3: CASSPRTGGNSPLHF

D: -
size: once
V: TRBV6-1
J: TRBJ2-1
DNA: TGTGCCAGCAGTGATCTTTCCAGGGGCAATGAGCAGTTCTTC
CDR3: CASSDLSRGNEQFF

D: -
size: -
V: TRBV7-2
J: TRBJ2-1
DNA: TGTGCCAGCAGCTTAAGACGGGGCTCCTACAATGAGCAGTTCTTC
CDR3: CASSLRRGSYNEQFF

D: -
size: -
V: TRBV10-2
J: TRBJ1-4
DNA: TGCGCCAGCAGCCCCGGGACAACCAATCTACTGTTTTTT
CDR3: CASSPGTTNLLFF

D: TRBD1
size: -
V: TRBV7-2
J: TRBJ2-2
DNA: TGTGCCAGCAGCTTCCGGGACAGGAACACCGGGGAGCTGTTTTTT
CDR3: CASSFRDRNTGELFF

D: -
size: few
V: TRBV7-9
J: TRBJ2-2
DNA: TGTGCCAGCAGCGTTAGGGGGTCCGGGGAGCTGTTTTTT
CDR3: CASSVRGSGELFF

D: TRBD1
size: few
V: TRBV28
J: TRBJ1-5
DNA: TGTGCCAGCAGTTTAGGTTCCACAGGGGGGCAGCCCCAGCATTTT
CDR3: CASSLGSTGGQPQHF

D: -
size: -
V: TRBV9
J: TRBJ1-4
DNA: TGTGCCAGCAGCGTAGTATGGGCCCGTATCGAAAAACTGTTTTTT
CDR3: CASSVVWARIEKLFF

D: TRBD1
size: few
V: TRBV6-1
J: TRBJ2-5
DNA: TGTGCCAGCAGTGATGGCGGGACAGGGGGAGGAGAGACCCAGTACTTC
CDR3: CASSDGGTGGGETQYF

D: -
size: -
V: TRBV29-1
J: TRBJ2-6
DNA: TGCAGCGTTGAAGACCCGTCCACTCCTCTGTCTGGGGCCAACGTCCTGACTTTC
CDR3: CSVEDPSTPLSGANVLTF

D: -
size: few
V: TRBV6-5
J: TRBJ2-3
DNA: TGTGCCAGCAGCCTTCCAGGGGAGAATACGCAGTATTTT
CDR3: CASSLPGENTQYF

D: -
size: -
V: TRBV7-3
J: TRBJ2-7
DNA: TGTGCCAGCAGCTTATTCGGGGATTTTGGGTACGAGCAGTACTTC
CDR3: CASSLFGDFGYEQYF

D: -
size: few
V: TRBV7-8
J: TRBJ2-5
DNA: TGTGCCAGCAGCTCCGGAGGGCCGGGAGAGACCCAGTACTTC
CDR3: CASSSGGPGETQYF

D: TRBD2
size: few
V: TRBV11-2
J: TRBJ2-2
DNA: TGTGCCAGCAGCCCCCTGCCTCGACTAGCGGGAGACACCGGGGAGCTGTTTTTT
CDR3: CASSPLPRLAGDTGELFF

D: -
size: few
V: TRBV4-3
J: TRBJ1-5
DNA: TGCGCCAGCAGCCAAGGCACAACCAGCAATCAGCCCCAGCATTTT
CDR3: CASSQGTTSNQPQHF

D: -
size: few
V: TRBV30
J: TRBJ1-1
DNA: TGTGCCTGGGGTCGAGGCATCATGAACACTGAAGCTTTCTTT
CDR3: CAWGRGIMNTEAFF

D: TRBD2
size: -
V: TRBV7-9
J: TRBJ2-2
DNA: TGTGCCAGCAGCTTAGCCGGGGGGTGGAACACCGGGGAGCTGTTTTTT
CDR3: CASSLAGGWNTGELFF

D: TRBD1
size: few
V: TRBV5-6
J: TRBJ1-5
DNA: TGTGCCAGCAGCACCCTACAGGGGTCGGATCAGCCCCAGCATTTT
CDR3: CASSTLQGSDQPQHF

D: TRBD1
size: few
V: TRBV10-1
J: TRBJ2-7
DNA: TGCGCCAGCGCGCCGGGACAGGGGGGCTACGAGCAGTACTTC
CDR3: CASAPGQGGYEQYF

D: -
size: few
V: TRBV13
J: TRBJ2-5
DNA: TGTGCCAGCAGCTTAGTTCGGCGGGGAAGACAAGAGACCCAGTACTTC
CDR3: CASSLVRRGRQETQYF

D: -
size: -
V: TRBV18
J: TRBJ2-3
DNA: TGTGCCAGCTCGAGGACTTCTCGCCAAGATACGCAGTATTTT
CDR3: CASSRTSRQDTQYF

D: -
size: -
V: TRBV28
J: TRBJ2-3
DNA: TGTGCCAGCAGTTTCCCCCCAGGGTTAACAGATACGCAGTATTTT
CDR3: CASSFPPGLTDTQYF

D: TRBD1
size: few
V: TRBV5-4
J: TRBJ1-1
DNA: TGTGCCAGCAGCCCGACAGGGCGCACTGAAGCTTTCTTT
CDR3: CASSPTGRTEAFF

D: TRBD2
size: -
V: TRBV28
J: TRBJ2-2
DNA: TGTGCCAGCAGGTACCAGACTAGCGGGAGGCCGTCCGGGGAGCTGTTTTTT
CDR3: CASRYQTSGRPSGELFF

D: TRBD2
size: few
V: TRBV12-5
J: TRBJ2-7
DNA: TGTGCTAGTGGTTTAGGACTAGCGGGAGCGGACGAGCAGTACTTC
CDR3: CASGLGLAGADEQYF

D: -
size: few
V: TRBV9
J: TRBJ2-7
DNA: TGTGCCAGCAGCGTATCCCCCCTCCAGGGGCGAAACTACGAGCAGTACTTC
CDR3: CASSVSPLQGRNYEQYF

D: -
size: few
V: TRBV4-1
J: TRBJ2-7
DNA: TGCGCCAGCAGCCAAGAGGGGGGCTCCTACGAGCAGTACTTC
CDR3: CASSQEGGSYEQYF

D: -
size: -
V: TRBV5-1
J: TRBJ2-2
DNA: TGCGCCAGCAGCCCGGAGGGTGCGATGAACACCGGGGAGCTGTTTTTT
CDR3: CASSPEGAMNTGELFF